These 27 T cell receptor beta chains share one sample of origin, sequenced in a study of identical twins. TCRdb reanalysed the 5' RACE reads using MiXCR and keeps one entry per CDR3 protein. The data contain 600,000 to 800,000 distinct CDR3 sequences, approximately 22% of them seen just once; the ten biggest clones take up 4% to 4.5%. The data were also submitted as part of a second study, on T cells expressing NK-cell markers.

Sequencing was performed on PBMCs. All receptors derive from a woman between 18 and 29 years old in good health.

This clonotype was seen a few times. The chain uses TRBV10-3 and TRBJ2-1; 7 bases are shared with TRBD1. Germline values: CDR1 ENHRY, CDR2 SYGVKD. V dropped 10 bases and J dropped 0; count of bases not matched to a gene: 6. The CDR3 has 14 amino acids. The CDR3 protein is CASKGQSSYNEQFF. CDR3 sequence (DNA): TGTGCCAGCAAGGGACAGAGCTCCTACAATGAGCAGTTCTTC.

The rearrangement links TRBV7-9 to TRBJ2-3, with a tentative D call TRBD1 (6 bases). The CDR3 sequence is 15 residues long. The germline V gene encodes CDR1 SEHNR and CDR2 FQNEAQ (reference sequence). V shed 1 base and J shed 2 bases, with 10 bases lying between them. The CDR3 DNA reads as TGTGCCAGCAGCTTAGGACAGGATACCACAGATACGCAGTATTTT. Its protein product is CASSLGQDTTDTQYF.

This clonotype was seen a handful of times. This chain links TRBV20-1 with TRBJ2-5; TRBD2 agrees at 8 bases. Germline CDR1 reads DFQATT; CDR2 reads SNEGSKA (reference sequence). The CDR3 has 14 amino acids. V was pared by 3 bases and J by 3 bases, with 6 bases of the junction left unmatched. CDR3 DNA: TGCAGTGCTAGGTATCTAGCGGGCGAAGAGACCCAGTACTTC. As protein: CSARYLAGEETQYF.

A few counts support this clonotype. This chain uses TRBV6-5 with TRBJ1-2, with D unclear. This CDR3 spans 15 amino acids. Trimming took 1 base from V and 4 from J, leaving 13 bases between them. The germline V gene has CDR1 MNHEY and CDR2 SVGAGI. The CDR3 region has the DNA TGTGCCAGCAGTTACTTCGGCAGTTCAGGCTATGGCTACACCTTC. It translates to CASSYFGSSGYGYTF.

The V call is TRBV15, the J call TRBJ2-5; D is ambiguous. The CDR3 spans 14 residues. Trimming stripped 0 bases from V and 7 bases from J, with 12 bases between. Germline CDR1 and CDR2: LNHNV and YYDKDF (reference sequence). The CDR3 nucleotides are TGTGCCACCAGCAGAGATGGCCCTTGGGGGACCCAGTACTTC. It codes for CATSRDGPWGTQYF.

The V call is TRBV6-5, the J call TRBJ2-7; possibly TRBD2 for D (5 bases). The germline V gene encodes CDR1 MNHEY and CDR2 SVGAGI. The CDR3 is made up of 15 amino acids. V was shortened by 3 bases and J by 4 bases, with 16 bases between the two germline ends. This chain's CDR3 is CASSYSRTLVYEQYF. CDR3 nucleotide sequence: TGTGCCAGCAGTTATTCGCGGACTCTAGTTTACGAGCAGTACTTC.

This clonotype was counted ten times or more. The chain carries TRBV5-1 and TRBJ2-1; D is possibly TRBD2 (7 bases). The CDR3 spans 15 residues. V was trimmed by 3 bases and J by 4 bases, leaving 14 bases between them. CDR1 and CDR2 from the germline V gene are SGHRS and YFSETQ. CDR3 sequence (DNA): TGCGCCAGCAGCTCTGGGGGGGCTCTATACAATGAGCAGTTCTTC. Its translation is CASSSGGALYNEQFF.

In this sample, this clonotype turned up many times. The chain couples TRBV25-1 to TRBJ2-5; maybe TRBD2 (6 bases). V lost 2 bases and J lost 5, with 9 bases in between. The CDR3 is 13 residues long. The germline V gene encodes CDR1 MGHDK and CDR2 SYGVNS. The CDR3 region is CASSEIGGETQYF. In nucleotides, the CDR3 is TGTGCCAGCAGTGAAATTGGAGGGGAGACCCAGTACTTC.

The chain joins TRBV10-3 to TRBJ2-7, with D uncertain. Trimming pared 0 bases from V and 4 bases from J, leaving 7 bases between. This CDR3 region has 13 residues. Germline CDR1 is ENHRY and CDR2 is SYGVKD. The CDR3 bases are TGTGCCATCAGTGAGTCGCCGGCGTACGAGCAGTACTTC. It encodes CAISESPAYEQYF.

This clonotype was counted between two and nine times. The chain couples TRBV20-1 to TRBJ2-7, with 8 bases lining up with TRBD2. Germline trimming cut 5 bases from V and 4 bases from J; bases unmatched to any gene: 10. The CDR3 covers 14 residues. Per the germline V gene, CDR1 is DFQATT and CDR2 is SNEGSKA (reference sequence). CDR3 in DNA: TGCAGTGCTTCTTCTACTAGCGGACTATACGAGCAGTACTTC. This codes for CSASSTSGLYEQYF.

There are a few counts of this clonotype. This sequence joins TRBV27 and TRBJ1-1, with 7 bases lining up with TRBD1. This CDR3 region has 14 residues. Trimming removed 6 bases from V and 4 bases from J; junction bases left unmatched: 8. In germline, CDR1 is MNHEY, CDR2 SMNVEV (reference sequence). DNA for the CDR3: TGTGCCAGCAGGCCGGGACAGTATCTCACTGAAGCTTTCTTT. This translates into CASRPGQYLTEAFF.

The rearrangement uses TRBV6-1 and TRBJ1-1, with 7 nucleotides matching TRBD1. Trimming took 8 bases from V and 1 from J; bases not matched to a gene: 7. CDR3 length equals 14 residues. Per germline, CDR1 MNHNS and CDR2 SASEGT. The CDR3: CASLRGLTNTEAFF. The CDR3 DNA reads as TGTGCCAGCTTAAGGGGGCTTACGAACACTGAAGCTTTCTTT.

J is TRBJ2-3 and V is TRBV10-2, with a tentative D call TRBD2 (6 bases). The CDR3 sequence is 14 residues long. Per the germline V gene, CDR1 is WSHSY and CDR2 is SAAADI. V lost 7 bases and J lost 0, with 11 bases in between. CDR3 coding DNA: TGCGCCAGCAAAATGGGGGGTAGCACAGATACGCAGTATTTT. As protein: CASKMGGSTDTQYF.

This clonotype was seen ten or more times. The V gene is TRBV10-3, the J gene TRBJ2-7; TRBD2 is a possible D gene (6 bases). The CDR3 sequence is 14 residues long. Trimming cost V 2 bases and J 2 bases, with 10 bases left between them. Germline V gives CDR1 ENHRY, CDR2 SYGVKD. The CDR3 spells CAISEAGRTYEQYF. In nucleotides, the CDR3 is TGTGCCATCAGTGAGGCGGGGAGGACCTACGAGCAGTACTTC.

This clonotype was seen more than once but under ten times. The rearrangement joins TRBV20-1 to TRBJ1-2; TRBD1 is a possible D gene (5 bases). V dropped 4 bases and J dropped 0 bases, with 12 bases sitting between them. Germline V gene sequence: CDR1 DFQATT, CDR2 SNEGSKA (reference sequence). CDR3 length equals 14 residues. CDR3 in DNA: TGCAGTGCTACACGGGACTCAGCTAACTATGGCTACACCTTC. It translates to CSATRDSANYGYTF.

Ten or more counts support this clonotype. The chain joins TRBV6-2 or TRBV6-3 to TRBJ2-1; D ambiguous. Germline V gene sequence: CDR1 MNHEY, CDR2 SVGEGT. Trimming took off 1 base at V and 8 bases at J, with 6 bases between the two ends. CDR3 length: 12 amino acids. CDR3 nucleotide sequence: TGTGCCAGCAGTTACTTTGGGCATGAGCAGTTCTTC. Protein product: CASSYFGHEQFF.

In its sample, this clonotype was seen a few times. J is TRBJ1-1 and V is TRBV12-3 or TRBV12-4; weak D call: TRBD1 (5 bases). With 5 bases removed from V and 0 bases from J, the gap between germline ends came to 10 bases. CDR3 length equals 14 residues. The CDR3 region is CASSVQVVNTEAFF. Here the CDR3 DNA reads TGTGCCAGCAGTGTACAGGTGGTGAACACTGAAGCTTTCTTT.

Ten or more counts support this clonotype. The chain joins TRBV7-2 to TRBJ2-2, with no clear D. Trimming removed 3 bases at V and 2 bases at J, with 7 bases between. This CDR3 is built from 14 residues. CDR1 and CDR2 from the germline V gene are SGHTA and FQGNSA. The DNA of the CDR3 is TGTGCCAGCAGCTTCACATTTAACACCGGGGAGCTGTTTTTT. It specifies CASSFTFNTGELFF. The full variable domain, completed using reference TRBV7-2 and TRBJ2-2, is GAGVSQSPSNKVTEKGKDVELRCDPISGHTALYWYRQSLGQGLEFLIYFQGNSAPDKSGLPSDRFSAERTGGSVSTLTIQRTQQEDSAVYLCASSFTFNTGELFFGEGSRLTVL.

The chain combines TRBV10-2 with TRBJ1-1, with 9 positions matching TRBD1. This CDR3 is 13 amino acids long. Looked up from germline, CDR1 is WSHSY and CDR2 is SAAADI. V dropped 10 bases and J dropped 6; count of bases not matched to a gene: 9. Here the CDR3 reads CATRDREMAEAFF. The CDR3 DNA follows: TGCGCCACCCGGGACAGGGAAATGGCTGAAGCTTTCTTT.

CDR3 DNA: TGCAGTGCTCATTGGGGACAGGGGACGAACGAGCAGTACTTC. Translation: CSAHWGQGTNEQYF. The chain recombines TRBV20-1 with TRBJ2-7, with 10 bases that match TRBD1. The V and J ends lost 5 bases and 5 bases, in that order; junction bases with no gene match: 9. The CDR3 has 14 residues. Germline-derived CDR1 and CDR2 are DFQATT and SNEGSKA (reference sequence).

The rearrangement uses TRBV10-3 and TRBJ2-7; 7 bases are shared with TRBD2. Germline CDR1 and CDR2: ENHRY and SYGVKD. The CDR3 runs 14 residues. Trimming took 11 bases from V and 1 from J; bases not matched to a gene: 11. The DNA for the CDR3 is TGTGCCGGCTCGCGGGGGTCAGGATCCTACGAGCAGTACTTC. It specifies CAGSRGSGSYEQYF.

This clonotype was seen more than once but under ten times. V gene TRBV12-5 combines with J gene TRBJ2-5; TRBD2 agrees at 7 bases. This CDR3 contains 12 residues. The V gene's germline CDR1 is LGHNT and CDR2 FRNRAP. The trim removed 7 bases at V and 5 bases at J, leaving 4 bases unmatched. DNA for the CDR3: TGTGCTAGTGCTGGGGGAGGGGAGACCCAGTACTTC. Its translation is CASAGGGETQYF. The whole variable domain, filled in from reference TRBV12-5 and TRBJ2-5, reads DARVTQTPRHKVTEMGQEVTMRCQPILGHNTVFWYRQTMMQGLELLAYFRNRAPLDDSGMPKDRFSAEMPDATLATLKIQPSEPRDSAVYFCASAGGGETQYFGPGTRLLVL.

The chain links TRBV20-1 to TRBJ2-1; TRBD2 might be the D (6 bases). Germline CDR1 and CDR2: DFQATT and SNEGSKA (reference sequence). The ends were cut back, 3 bases at V and 0 bases at J, with 12 bases in the middle. The CDR3 extends over 15 amino acids. Here the CDR3 DNA reads TGCAGTGCTAGTCCGACTAGTAGCTCCTACAATGAGCAGTTCTTC. As protein: CSASPTSSSYNEQFF.

This clonotype was counted only a few times. This chain joins TRBV13 and TRBJ2-3; no clear D gene. The CDR3 runs to 14 residues. The germline CDR1 and CDR2 sequences are PRHDT and FYEKMQ (reference sequence). Trimming removed 4 bases at V and 3 bases at J, with 11 bases between. In nucleotides, the CDR3 is TGTGCCAGCAGCTCTCTACTGGGGACAGATACGCAGTATTTT. This encodes CASSSLLGTDTQYF.

In its sample, this clonotype was seen many times. The gene calls are TRBV12-3 or TRBV12-4 and TRBJ2-1; D tentatively fits TRBD1 or TRBD2 (5 bases each). V was trimmed by 5 bases and J by 4 bases, leaving 12 bases between them. This CDR3 is 14 amino acids long. The CDR3 loop reads CASSRMGDYNEQFF. The DNA for the CDR3 is TGTGCCAGCAGTCGAATGGGGGATTACAATGAGCAGTTCTTC.

The chain links TRBV20-1 to TRBJ2-6; 7 bases are a match to TRBD1. The CDR3 has 17 amino acids. The V gene's germline CDR1 is DFQATT and CDR2 SNEGSKA (reference sequence). J gave up 2 bases and V 3 bases, and 10 bases lay outside the gene matches. The CDR3 region has the DNA TGCAGTGCTAGTTTGGGACAGTCGACCACTGGGGCCAACGTCCTGACTTTC. This sequence encodes CSASLGQSTTGANVLTF.

V is TRBV20-1 and J is TRBJ2-3; 9 nucleotides line up with TRBD2. The CDR3 contains 21 residues. Germline V gene lookup returns CDR1 DFQATT and CDR2 SNEGSKA (reference sequence). V was pared by 5 bases and J by 0 bases, with 24 bases of the junction left unmatched. The CDR3, as DNA: TGCAGTGCTCCGGGCCCGGGATCGGCGGGAGGGCCGGGTACTAGCACAGATACGCAGTATTTT. Translating it yields CSAPGPGSAGGPGTSTDTQYF.